These T cell receptor beta chains were read from a single sample in a study of blood T cells in healthy people across ages. TCRdb recomputed calls from the 5' RACE reads with MiXCR, one row per CDR3 protein. The profile shows fewer than 900,000 distinct CDR3 sequences, roughly 47% of them singletons. The sequenced sample consisted of blood. These receptors were taken from a woman aged 55-69 years in good health. Both conserved end residues are part of each CDR3.

v_gene	j_gene	CDR3aa
TRBV27	-	CASSFSGQGPQETQYF
TRBV29-1	TRBJ2-3	CSVEETGYTQYF
TRBV7-2	TRBJ2-3	CASSSQAGDLSSPQYF
TRBV20-1	TRBJ2-3	CSASPTSSGPYTDTQYF
TRBV30	TRBJ2-1	CAAGAGIGNEQFF
TRBV6-2/TRBV6-3	TRBJ2-1	CASRGTSGYNEQFF
TRBV6-2/TRBV6-3	TRBJ2-1	CASSFGGGPINEQFF
TRBV9	TRBJ2-1	CASSPMWGTINEQFF
TRBV2	TRBJ2-3	CASKGRRGAADTQYF
TRBV7-3	TRBJ1-6	CASSLRGGAYNSPLHF